The source of this TCR beta chain is a study of T cells in Graves' hyperthyroidism and ophthalmopathy. The study, taken as a whole, reports: Stable hyperthyroidism and ophthalmopathy were separated using 13 V-J signatures.

The germline V and J ends were trimmed by 4 bases and 5 bases, with 14 bases remaining between them. This CDR3 contains 14 residues. Per the germline V gene, CDR1 is WSHSY and CDR2 is SAAADI. TCR beta CDR3 region amplification was performed from RNA transcripts. In the first-round RT-PCR of the TCR CDR3, the HTBI primer set was used. TCRdb redid the calling of the multiplex PCR reads with MiXCR, one entry per CDR3 protein. The data hold about 380,000 distinct CDR3 sequences, with more than 11% observed a single time. This clonotype has just a few counts. The antigen remains undetermined. Researchers defined stable Graves' hyperthyroidism as no ophthalmopathy progression within 18 months. Exclusion criteria comprised uncontrolled infection, other autoimmune disease, pregnancy or lactation. Diagnosis rested on symptoms, serum thyroxine and TRAb, thyroid ultrasound, and orbital computed tomography.

Sequencing was done on a sample of blood. The TCR sequence derives from a woman aged 55-70 years with Graves' hyperthyroidism. J is TRBJ1-2 and V is TRBV10-2; TRBD1 might be the D (5 bases). The DNA of the CDR3 is TGCGCCAGCAGTGTAGACGAGGGGCCTTATGGCTACACCTTC. Translation gives CASSVDEGPYGYTF.